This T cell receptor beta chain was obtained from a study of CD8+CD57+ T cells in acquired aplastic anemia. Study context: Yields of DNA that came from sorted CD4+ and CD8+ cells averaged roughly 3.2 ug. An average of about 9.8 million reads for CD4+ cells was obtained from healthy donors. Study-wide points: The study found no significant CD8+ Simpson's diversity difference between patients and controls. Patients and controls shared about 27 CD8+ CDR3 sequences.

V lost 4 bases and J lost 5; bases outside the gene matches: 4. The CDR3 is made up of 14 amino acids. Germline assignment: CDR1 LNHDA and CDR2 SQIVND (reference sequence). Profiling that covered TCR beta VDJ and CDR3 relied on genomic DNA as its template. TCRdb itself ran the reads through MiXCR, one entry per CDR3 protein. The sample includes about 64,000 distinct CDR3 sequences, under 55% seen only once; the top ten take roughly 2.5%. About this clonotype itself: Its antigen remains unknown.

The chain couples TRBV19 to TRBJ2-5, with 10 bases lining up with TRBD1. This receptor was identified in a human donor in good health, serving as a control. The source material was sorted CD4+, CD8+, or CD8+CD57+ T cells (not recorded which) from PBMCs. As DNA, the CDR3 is TGTGCCAGTAGTACGACAGGGGGCAGGGAGACCCAGTACTTC. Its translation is CASSTTGGRETQYF.